Presented here are 8 T cell receptor beta chains from one specimen sequenced in a study of blood T cell repertoires in COVID-19. Data came from immunoSEQ multiplex PCR; TCRdb stores just in-frame clones and leaves some out. The sample shows about 190,000 clones, about nine tenths of them seen only once. The sample consisted of peripheral blood. The origin of the receptors is a man between 70 and 80 years old with active or convalescent COVID-19.

This clone came up once. The chain joins TRBV7-2 to TRBJ1-6; D gene uncertain. The CDR3 runs 14 residues. The germline V gene encodes CDR1 SGHTA and CDR2 FQGNSA. Trimming took 5 bases from V and 10 from J, leaving 15 bases between them. The DNA of the CDR3 is TGTGCCAGCAGCGCCATGCGCGGGCAGTCACCCCTCCACTTT. Amino acids: CASSAMRGQSPLHF.

Note on this clone: This same CDR3 is encoded by further DNA sequences in the sample. The gene calls are TRBV15 and TRBJ2-7, with D possibly TRBD1 on 5 matching bases. From germline, CDR1 is LNHNV and CDR2 YYDKDF (reference sequence). Trimming shortened V by 0 bases and J by 3 bases, and 6 bases separated the two germline ends. CDR3 length equals 13 residues. The CDR3 coding sequence is TGTGCCACCAGCAGAGACAGGGTCTACGAGCAGTACTTC. This codes for CATSRDRVYEQYF.

The chain combines TRBV19 with TRBJ1-5, with 7 bases identical to TRBD1. Trimming removed 5 bases from V and 0 bases from J; junction bases left unmatched: 7. CDR3 length: 16 amino acids. Germline V lookup: CDR1 LNHDA, CDR2 SQIVND (reference sequence). For the CDR3, the DNA is TGTGCCAGTAGTTTGGGGACAGTTAATAGCAATCAGCCCCAGCATTTT. This codes for CASSLGTVNSNQPQHF.

This chain connects TRBV6-2 or TRBV6-3 to TRBJ1-5, with 9 positions matching TRBD1. V lost 4 bases and J lost 5; bases outside the gene matches: 9. Germline V gives CDR1 MNHEY, CDR2 SVGEGT. CDR3 length: 16 amino acids. DNA of the CDR3: TGTGCCAGCAGTTCTGGGGGGACAGGGAACTATCAGCCCCAGCATTTT. It encodes CASSSGGTGNYQPQHF.

This rearrangement joins TRBV19 to TRBJ2-2; TRBD2 agrees at 11 bases. The trim removed 9 bases at V and 7 bases at J, leaving 10 bases unmatched. The CDR3 is made up of 15 amino acids. Germline V lookup: CDR1 LNHDA, CDR2 SQIVND (reference sequence). The CDR3 sequence: CASGLAGGRGGELFF. CDR3 coding DNA: TGTGCCAGCGGTCTAGCGGGAGGACGGGGCGGGGAGCTGTTTTTT.

The V gene is TRBV19, the J gene TRBJ2-7; 14 bases are shared with TRBD2. The CDR3 is made up of 14 amino acids. Looked up from germline, CDR1 is LNHDA and CDR2 is SQIVND (reference sequence). With 6 bases clipped from V and 9 bases from J, the junction kept 7 bases outside the gene matches. The CDR3 spells CASSPGLAGELQYF. Written as DNA, the CDR3 is TGTGCCAGTAGCCCGGGACTAGCGGGAGAGTTGCAGTACTTC.

The genes are TRBV6-2 or TRBV6-3 and TRBJ1-5, with D possibly being TRBD1 (6 bases). From germline, CDR1 is MNHEY and CDR2 SVGEGT. V was trimmed by 2 bases and J by 2 bases, leaving 13 bases between them. CDR3 length: 16 residues. CDR3 sequence reads: CASSYVGGYGNQPQHF. As DNA, the CDR3 is TGTGCCAGCAGTTACGTTGGGGGCTATGGCAATCAGCCCCAGCATTTT.

The genes are TRBV18 and TRBJ2-3; the match to TRBD2 covers 11 bases. The germline gives CDR1 KGHSH, CDR2 LQKENI. V lost 2 bases, J lost 6 bases, and 10 bases stayed unmatched. The CDR3 is 17 amino acids. This chain's CDR3 is CASSPMAVSGREDTQYF. The CDR3 region has the DNA TGTGCCAGCTCACCAATGGCCGTTAGCGGGAGGGAGGATACGCAGTATTTT.